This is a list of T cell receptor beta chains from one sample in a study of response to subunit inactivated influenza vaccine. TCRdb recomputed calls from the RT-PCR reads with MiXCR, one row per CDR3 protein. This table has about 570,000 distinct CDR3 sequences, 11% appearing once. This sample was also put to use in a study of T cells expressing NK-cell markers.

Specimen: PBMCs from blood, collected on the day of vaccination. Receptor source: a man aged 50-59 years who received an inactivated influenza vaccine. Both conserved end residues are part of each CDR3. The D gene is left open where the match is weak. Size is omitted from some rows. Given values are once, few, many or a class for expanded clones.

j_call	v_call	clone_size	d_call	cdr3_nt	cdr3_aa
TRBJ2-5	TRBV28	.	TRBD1	TGTGCCAGCAGCCAAGCGACAGGGACAGAGACCCAGTACTTC	CASSQATGTETQYF
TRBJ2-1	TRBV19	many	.	TGTGCCAGTAAGATCGGGGAGCGGACAAACAATGAGCAGTTCTTC	CASKIGERTNNEQFF
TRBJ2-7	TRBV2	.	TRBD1	TGTGCCAGCAAAACCGGGACAGGGGGTGACGAGCAGTACTTC	CASKTGTGGDEQYF
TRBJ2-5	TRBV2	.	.	TGTGCCAGCAGTGCTTTGGGGGGGCCTGATCTGGAGACCCAGTACTTC	CASSALGGPDLETQYF
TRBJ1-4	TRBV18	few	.	TGTGCCAGCTCACCACTCAGTTTTCGGGAAAAACTGTTTTTT	CASSPLSFREKLFF
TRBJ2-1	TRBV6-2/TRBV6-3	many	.	TGTGCCAGCAGGACGCCTGAGGGTGGGGGCTACAATGAGCAGTTCTTC	CASRTPEGGGYNEQFF
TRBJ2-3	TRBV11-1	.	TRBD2	TGTGCCAGCAGCTCGCTAGCGGGGGGCCTTCCGACGCCAGATACGCAGTATTTT	CASSSLAGGLPTPDTQYF
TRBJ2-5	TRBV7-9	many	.	TGTGCCAGCAGCTTTACAGCCCAAGAGACCCAGTACTTC	CASSFTAQETQYF
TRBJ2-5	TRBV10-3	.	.	TGTGCCATCACCGGGTCCTACGGGGAGACCCAGTACTTC	CAITGSYGETQYF
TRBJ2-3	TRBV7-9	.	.	TGTGCCAGCAGCTTAACCACCACAGATACGCAGTATTTT	CASSLTTTDTQYF
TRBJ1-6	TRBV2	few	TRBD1	TGTGCCAGCGGAGGGACAGGGGGCGCTTCACCCCTCCACTTT	CASGGTGGASPLHF
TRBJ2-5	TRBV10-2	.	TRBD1	TGCGCCAGCAGCGGCCTGGACAGGGGAAGAGAGACCCAGTACTTC	CASSGLDRGRETQYF
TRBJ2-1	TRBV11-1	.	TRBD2	TGTGCCAGCAGCAACATTAGGTGGACTAGCGGGGGGGGTAGGGATGAGCAGTTCTTC	CASSNIRWTSGGGRDEQFF
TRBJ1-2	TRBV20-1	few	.	TGCAGTGCCATAGACCCGGTCGAGAGGCTCTATGGCTACACCTTC	CSAIDPVERLYGYTF
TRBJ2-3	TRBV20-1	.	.	TGCAGTGCGCTGGTCACGGGCACAGATACGCAGTATTTT	CSALVTGTDTQYF
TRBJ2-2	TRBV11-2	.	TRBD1	TGTGCCAGCAGCCCGGACAGGGGGCTTGCCGGGGAGCTGTTTTTT	CASSPDRGLAGELFF
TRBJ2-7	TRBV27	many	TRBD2	TGTGCCAGCAGTTTAGGCCTAGCGGGATACTACGAGCAGTACTTC	CASSLGLAGYYEQYF
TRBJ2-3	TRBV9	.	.	TGTGCCAGCAGCGTCCCAACCGGGACGGTCCTGTATTTT	CASSVPTGTVLYF
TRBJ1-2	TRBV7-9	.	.	TGTGCCAGCAGCTTAGGGGCGGGTTACAACTATGGCTACACCTTC	CASSLGAGYNYGYTF
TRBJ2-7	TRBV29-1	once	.	TGCAGCGTTGAAACAGGGTACTCCTACGAGCAGTACTTC	CSVETGYSYEQYF
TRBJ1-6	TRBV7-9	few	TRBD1	TGTGCCAGCAGCAGGGGGACAGGTTATGCTTCACCCCTCCACTTT	CASSRGTGYASPLHF
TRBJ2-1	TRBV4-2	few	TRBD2	TGTGCCAGCAGCCAAGAGACTAGCGGGTTGAGTGAGCAGTTCTTC	CASSQETSGLSEQFF